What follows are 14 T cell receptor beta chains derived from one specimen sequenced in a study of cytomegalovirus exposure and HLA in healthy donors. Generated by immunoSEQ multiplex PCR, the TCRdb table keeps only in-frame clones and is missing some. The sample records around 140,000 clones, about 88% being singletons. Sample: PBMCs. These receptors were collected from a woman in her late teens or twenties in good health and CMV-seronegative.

The CDR3 bases are TGTGCCAGCATTCCGCCGGGAGCAACTAATGAAAAACTGTTTTTT. It specifies CASIPPGATNEKLFF. The chain is built from TRBV6-1 and TRBJ1-4; D unclear. V lost 7 bases to trimming and J lost 0 bases, with 12 bases between them. Germline CDR1 and CDR2: MNHNS and SASEGT. This CDR3 region has 15 residues.

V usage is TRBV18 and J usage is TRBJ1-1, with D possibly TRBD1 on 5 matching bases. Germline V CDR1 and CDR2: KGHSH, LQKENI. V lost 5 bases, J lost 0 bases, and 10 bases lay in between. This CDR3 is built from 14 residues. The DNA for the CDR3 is TGTGCCAGCTCAGTTGGGGGGATGAACACTGAAGCTTTCTTT. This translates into CASSVGGMNTEAFF.

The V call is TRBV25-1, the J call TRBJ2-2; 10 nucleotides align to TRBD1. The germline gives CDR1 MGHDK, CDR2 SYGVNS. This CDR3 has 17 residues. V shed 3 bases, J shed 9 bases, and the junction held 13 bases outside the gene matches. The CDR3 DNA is TGTGCCAGCAGTGATAATCGGGACAGGGGTAGTACCCGGGAGCTGTTTTTT. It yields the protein CASSDNRDRGSTRELFF.

The CDR3 loop reads CATSRRRGQGKNYGYTF. The CDR3 region has the DNA TGTGCCACCTCAAGGCGGAGAGGACAGGGAAAAAACTATGGCTACACCTTC. This chain connects TRBV11-2 to TRBJ1-2; 8 positions match TRBD1. V lost 10 bases and J lost 2; bases outside the gene matches: 18. The germline gives CDR1 SGHAT, CDR2 FQNNGV. The CDR3 has 17 amino acids.

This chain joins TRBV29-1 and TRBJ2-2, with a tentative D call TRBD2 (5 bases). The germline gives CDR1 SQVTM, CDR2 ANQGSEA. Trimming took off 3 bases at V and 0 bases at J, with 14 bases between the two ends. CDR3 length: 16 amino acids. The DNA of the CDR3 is TGCAGCGTTGAGTGTGCGGGCCTCGCGAACACCGGGGAGCTGTTTTTT. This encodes CSVECAGLANTGELFF.

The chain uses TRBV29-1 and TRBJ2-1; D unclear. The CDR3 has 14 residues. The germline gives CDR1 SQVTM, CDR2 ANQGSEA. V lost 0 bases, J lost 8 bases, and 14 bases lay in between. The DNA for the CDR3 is TGCAGCGTTGAAGATGGGCCCCCCCCATATGAGCAGTTCTTC. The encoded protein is CSVEDGPPPYEQFF.

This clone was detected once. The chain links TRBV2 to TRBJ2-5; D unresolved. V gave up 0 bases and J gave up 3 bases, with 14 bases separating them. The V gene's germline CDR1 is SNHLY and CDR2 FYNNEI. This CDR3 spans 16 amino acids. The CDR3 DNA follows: TGTGCCAGCAGTGAAGCAGTAATGTTGCTAGAAGAGACCCAGTACTTC. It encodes CASSEAVMLLEETQYF.

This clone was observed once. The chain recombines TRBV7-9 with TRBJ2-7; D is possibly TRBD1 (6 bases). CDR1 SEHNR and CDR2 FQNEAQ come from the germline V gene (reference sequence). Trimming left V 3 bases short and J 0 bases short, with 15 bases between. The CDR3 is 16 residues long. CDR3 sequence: CASSFTPTDSSYEQYF. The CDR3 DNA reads TGTGCCAGCAGCTTTACCCCTACGGACAGCTCCTACGAGCAGTACTTC.

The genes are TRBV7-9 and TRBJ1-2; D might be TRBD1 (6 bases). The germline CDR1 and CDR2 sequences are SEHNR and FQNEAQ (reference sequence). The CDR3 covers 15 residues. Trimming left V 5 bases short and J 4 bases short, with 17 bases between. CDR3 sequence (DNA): TGTGCCAGCAGCCCTCCAAGTACAGGGCTCTATGGCTACACCTTC. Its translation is CASSPPSTGLYGYTF.

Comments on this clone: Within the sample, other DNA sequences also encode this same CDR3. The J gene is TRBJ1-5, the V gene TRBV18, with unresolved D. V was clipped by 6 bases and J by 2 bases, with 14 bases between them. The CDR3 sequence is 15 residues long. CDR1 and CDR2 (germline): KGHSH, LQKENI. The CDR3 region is CASSPSAGGNQPQHF. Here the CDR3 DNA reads TGTGCCAGCTCCCCCAGTGCGGGCGGCAATCAGCCCCAGCATTTT.

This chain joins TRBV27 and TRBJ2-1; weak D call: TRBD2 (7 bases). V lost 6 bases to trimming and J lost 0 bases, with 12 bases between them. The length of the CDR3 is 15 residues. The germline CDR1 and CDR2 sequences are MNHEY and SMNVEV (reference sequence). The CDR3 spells CASSRGALSYNEQFF. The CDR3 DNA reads TGTGCCAGCAGCCGGGGGGCTCTCTCCTACAATGAGCAGTTCTTC.

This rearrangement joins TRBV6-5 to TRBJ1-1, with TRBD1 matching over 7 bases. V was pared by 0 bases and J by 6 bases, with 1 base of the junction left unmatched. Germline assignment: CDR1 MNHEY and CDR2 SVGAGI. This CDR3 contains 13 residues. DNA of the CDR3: TGTGCCAGCAGTTACTCGGACAGGCCTGAAGCTTTCTTT. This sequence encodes CASSYSDRPEAFF.

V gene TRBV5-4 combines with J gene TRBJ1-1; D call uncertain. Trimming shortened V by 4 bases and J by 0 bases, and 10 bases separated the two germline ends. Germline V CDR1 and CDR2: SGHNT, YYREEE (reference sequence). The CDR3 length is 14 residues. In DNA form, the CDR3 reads TGTGCCAGCAGCCAATCAGAAATGAACACTGAAGCTTTCTTT. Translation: CASSQSEMNTEAFF.

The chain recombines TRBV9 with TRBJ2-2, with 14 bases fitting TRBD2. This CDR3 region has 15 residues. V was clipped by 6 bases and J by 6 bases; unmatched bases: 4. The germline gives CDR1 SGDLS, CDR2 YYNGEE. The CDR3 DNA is TGTGCCAGCACCCTGACTAGCGGGGGGGCCGGGGAGCTGTTTTTT. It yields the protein CASTLTSGGAGELFF.